This record concerns one T cell receptor (beta chain) sequence. There are a few counts of this clonotype. The target of this receptor is not known. Per-base qualities were not stored, and no clone one base away is much larger. This sample stems from a study of response to subunit inactivated influenza vaccine (dated by TCRdb to the late 2010s). Looking at the study overall: The study used deep quantitative T cell receptor repertoire profiling to track responses to a trivalent subunit inactivated influenza vaccine. Overall results and qualifications from the work: According to the authors, only a limited number of new T cells may be recruited by each seasonal influenza vaccination.

The library was produced with RT-PCR. The instrument was an Illumina HiSeq 2500. TCRdb itself trimmed the public reads at Q25 with fastp, ran MiXCR and retained productive beta chains. CDR3 protein duplicates are merged, each entry listing the most common genes and DNA. The sample table lists over 450,000 distinct CDR3 sequences, over 10% of them with a count of one. Approximately 14% of the sample is held by the ten biggest clonotypes. The CDR3 runs 14 residues from the cysteine to the phenylalanine. The retained sequence is limited to the CDR3, 42 bases, with the frame set at the first base. V drops 3 bases and J drops 11 bases, leaving 17 bases in between. The time point label of this sample denotes: 45 days after influenza vaccine administration.

The clonotype originates from a man aged 50-59 years who received an inactivated influenza vaccine. Donor details come from another sample of the same person, matched by shared clones. This sequence uses TRBV12-3 or TRBV12-4 and TRBJ1-5, with TRBD1 perhaps the D gene, on 5 matching bases. This specimen consisted of PBMCs from blood, obtained more than 35 days after vaccination. The nucleotides are TGTGCCAGCAGTTTGGCCACAGGTGCCCCCGCCCAGCATTTT. This is translated as CASSLATGAPAQHF.